Listed here are 8 T cell receptor beta chains from one sample, sequenced in a study of CXCR3-negative and CXCR3-positive naive CD8 T cells. General study points: CXCR3-positive naive cells had TRB CDR3s that were more hydrophobic than CXCR3-negative naive cells had.

The antigens for these receptors are not known. Researchers prepared the TRB cDNA libraries using 5' RACE with UMI labels. From the 5' RACE reads, TCRdb lists one entry per CDR3 protein and no DNA. The sample data list approximately 48,000 distinct CDR3 sequences. Source material: naive CXCR3+ CD8+ T cells from blood. The subset was: CD45RO-CCR7+CD27+CD95- naive CD8+ T cells expressing CXCR3 (TNR3+). The receptors were sampled from a human donor in good health. Some clones in this sample may be carry-over from other donors' samples.

The rearrangement joins TRBV28 to TRBJ2-5; as DNA is missing, the TRBD2 call by TCRdb cannot be tested. From germline, CDR1 is MDHEN and CDR2 SYDVKM. The CDR3 totals 15 residues. Here the CDR3 reads CASRKLAGAQETQYF.

The genes are TRBV5-1 and TRBJ2-7; the TRBD1 assignment by TCRdb is unverifiable without DNA. CDR3 length equals 15 residues. CDR1 and CDR2 from the germline V gene are SGHRS and YFSETQ. CDR3 in amino acids: CASSLDSLGSYEQYF.

V is TRBV7-9 and J is TRBJ1-5; TCRdb returns TRBD1, unconfirmable since there is no DNA. The CDR3 sequence is 15 residues long. Germline lookup yields CDR1 SEHNR and CDR2 FQNEAQ (reference sequence). The CDR3 is CASSSQDRVGQPQHF.

The CDR3 loop reads CASSYFGTARSEEFF. The rearrangement uses TRBV6-2 or TRBV6-3 and TRBJ2-1; the TRBD1 assignment by TCRdb is unverifiable without DNA. The CDR3 consists of 15 residues. CDR1 is MNHEY and CDR2 is SVGEGT in the germline V gene.

This clonotype ranks as medium-sized in terms of frequency. The CDR3 is CSVTGGQGVLIYNEQFF. The chain carries TRBV29-1 and TRBJ2-1; the D call from TCRdb, TRBD1, cannot be confirmed without DNA. Germline V CDR1 and CDR2: SQVTM, ANQGSEA. This CDR3 is 17 amino acids long.

The chain employs TRBV5-5 and TRBJ2-7; the D gene TCRdb calls, TRBD1, cannot be checked with no DNA. This CDR3 is built from 14 residues. Germline CDR1 SGHKS, CDR2 YYEKEE (reference sequence). The CDR3 is CASSLDRVVYEQYF.

The chain joins TRBV20-1 to TRBJ1-2. The CDR3 runs to 12 residues. CDR1 is DFQATT, CDR2 SNEGSKA, per germline (reference sequence). The CDR3 is CSARDGDYGYTF.

V is TRBV27 and J is TRBJ2-7; TCRdb lists TRBD1, though no DNA is available to test this call. The CDR3 runs 17 residues. The germline CDR1 and CDR2 sequences are MNHEY and SMNVEV (reference sequence). The CDR3 here is CASSPAWDRPTYYEQSF.